These 31 T cell receptor beta chains share one sample of origin, sequenced in a study of T-cell memory formation after mild COVID-19. TCRdb recomputed calls from the 5' RACE reads with MiXCR, one row per CDR3 protein. The table lists almost 250,000 distinct CDR3 sequences, less than 20% of them singletons. The sequenced sample was PBMCs or a T cell subset sorted from them (not recorded which). The receptors stem from an adult woman who had mild COVID-19 (a few samples of this study predate the infection). Cell type and time point are not known.

In its sample, this clonotype was seen many times. The chain combines TRBV3-1 with TRBJ1-1, with TRBD1 matching 9 bases. Trimming took 4 bases from V and 6 from J; bases not matched to a gene: 3. The CDR3 length is 13 residues. In germline, CDR1 is LGHDT, CDR2 YNNKEL (reference sequence). Here the CDR3 reads CASSPRQGAEAFF. CDR3 nucleotides: TGTGCCAGCAGCCCGCGACAGGGGGCTGAAGCTTTCTTT. Filled out from reference TRBV3-1 and TRBJ1-1, the complete variable domain reads DTAVSQTPKYLVTQMGNDKSIKCEQNLGHDTMYWYKQDSKKFLKIMFSYNNKELIINETVPNRFSPKSPDKAHLNLHINSLELGDSAVYFCASSPRQGAEAFFGQGTRLTVV.

This clonotype was counted only a few times. The chain carries TRBV15 and TRBJ1-5, with 7 bases fitting TRBD1. V was clipped by 1 base and J by 9 bases; unmatched bases: 3. Per the germline V gene, CDR1 is LNHNV and CDR2 is YYDKDF (reference sequence). The CDR3 length is 13 residues. CDR3 protein: CATSRVQGRPQHF. Here the CDR3 DNA reads TGTGCCACCAGCAGAGTACAGGGGAGGCCCCAGCATTTT.

Ten or more counts support this clonotype. The chain couples TRBV7-6 to TRBJ2-4; the D is unclear. CDR3 length equals 19 residues. V was trimmed by 0 bases and J by 0 bases, leaving 18 bases between them. Germline CDR1 is SGHVS and CDR2 is FNYEAQ. The CDR3 sequence is CASSLAPDTSSIAKNIQYF. The DNA for the CDR3 is TGTGCCAGCAGCTTAGCACCTGACACTTCGTCCATAGCCAAAAACATTCAGTACTTC.

Only a few counts were recorded for this clonotype. V is TRBV6-1 and J is TRBJ2-7; D unresolved. Germline V gives CDR1 MNHNS, CDR2 SASEGT. Trimming shortened V by 3 bases and J by 1 base, and 4 bases separated the two germline ends. The CDR3 is 12 residues long. In nucleotides, the CDR3 is TGTGCCAGCAGTGAGCGGTCCTACGAGCAGTACTTC. As protein: CASSERSYEQYF.

This chain joins TRBV14 and TRBJ2-1; 12 bases map to TRBD1. Germline CDR1 and CDR2: SGHDN and FVKESK. Germline trimming cut 1 base from V and 10 bases from J; bases unmatched to any gene: 8. The CDR3 is made up of 16 amino acids. As DNA, the CDR3 is TGTGCCAGCAGCCAAGTCTGGGACAGGGGGCTTGGGGAGCAGTTCTTC. The encoded protein is CASSQVWDRGLGEQFF.

V usage is TRBV5-6 and J usage is TRBJ1-6; weak D call: TRBD1 (6 bases). Trimming shortened V by 1 base and J by 4 bases, and 15 bases separated the two germline ends. Germline-derived CDR1 and CDR2 are SGHDT and YYEEEE. This CDR3 has 17 amino acids. The CDR3 coding sequence is TGTGCCAGCAGCTTGTCGCGCCGGGGGCTTTATAATTCACCCCTCCACTTT. Protein sequence: CASSLSRRGLYNSPLHF.

The rearrangement uses TRBV27 and TRBJ1-2; 9 bases align to TRBD1. Germline assignment: CDR1 MNHEY and CDR2 SMNVEV (reference sequence). The V and J ends lost 6 bases and 2 bases, in that order; junction bases with no gene match: 4. CDR3 length: 14 amino acids. CDR3 sequence (DNA): TGTGCCAGCAGATCCGGGACAGGGAACTATGGCTACACCTTC. As protein: CASRSGTGNYGYTF.

J is TRBJ2-1 and V is TRBV3-1, with TRBD2 as a possible D gene (6 bases). The germline V gene has CDR1 LGHDT and CDR2 YNNKEL (reference sequence). The CDR3 runs to 15 residues. V was shortened by 3 bases and J by 3 bases, with 12 bases between the two germline ends. The CDR3 coding sequence is TGTGCCAGCAGCCAGGACTACGGAGGCTACAATGAGCAGTTCTTC. Translating gives CASSQDYGGYNEQFF.

This clonotype was counted ten times or more. This chain uses TRBV5-5 with TRBJ2-3; no firm D call. The V end was cut by 0 bases, the J end by 2 bases, with 7 bases between. The CDR3 sequence is 14 residues long. The germline V gene has CDR1 SGHKS and CDR2 YYEKEE (reference sequence). The CDR3 region has the DNA TGTGCCAGCAGCTTGGTGGGTAACACAGATACGCAGTATTTT. Its protein product is CASSLVGNTDTQYF.

V and J are TRBV28 and TRBJ2-1; the match to TRBD1 covers 9 bases. There are 17 residues in the CDR3. Germline loops: CDR1 MDHEN, CDR2 SYDVKM. With V trimmed by 6 bases and J by 6 bases, 15 bases remained unmatched. The CDR3 is CASRNTNRGQRGNEQFF. Written as DNA, the CDR3 is TGTGCCAGCAGAAATACGAACAGGGGGCAGAGAGGCAATGAGCAGTTCTTC.

The table lists this clonotype with a few counts. The V and J genes are TRBV7-8 and TRBJ2-3; either TRBD1 or TRBD2 may fit D (5 bases each). V was shortened by 0 bases and J by 2 bases, with 6 bases between the two germline ends. CDR1 is SGHVS, CDR2 FQNEAQ, per germline. CDR3 length: 14 residues. CDR3 sequence reads: CASSLAGVTDTQYF. Here the CDR3 DNA reads TGTGCCAGCAGCTTAGCGGGGGTCACAGATACGCAGTATTTT. The variable domain in full, with the rest retrieved from reference TRBV7-8 and TRBJ2-3, is GAGVSQSPRYKVAKRGQDVALRCDPISGHVSLFWYQQALGQGPEFLTYFQNEAQLDKSGLPSDRFFAERPEGSVSTLKIQRTQQEDSAVYLCASSLAGVTDTQYFGPGTRLTVL.

The chain has TRBV7-9 and TRBJ2-5; the D gene is possibly TRBD1 (6 bases). Deletions cut 4 bases from V and 5 bases from J, with 17 bases between. The length of the CDR3 is 15 residues. Germline CDR1 and CDR2: SEHNR and FQNEAQ (reference sequence). The CDR3: CASSSGQWSRETQYF. The CDR3 DNA reads as TGTGCCAGCAGCTCCGGACAGTGGAGCAGGGAGACCCAGTACTTC.

The rearrangement joins TRBV6-4 to TRBJ2-3; D is uncertain. V lost 6 bases and J lost 6, with 13 bases in between. The germline V gene has CDR1 MRHNA and CDR2 SNTAGT. The CDR3 has 13 residues. CDR3 nucleotides: TGTGCCAGCAGCTCAAATCGAATGGATACGCAGTATTTT. It encodes CASSSNRMDTQYF.

This clonotype was seen only a few times. The chain combines TRBV5-1 with TRBJ2-2; weak D call: TRBD1 (5 bases). The CDR3 spans 15 residues. In germline, CDR1 is SGHRS, CDR2 YFSETQ. Trimming cost V 0 bases and J 3 bases, with 9 bases left between them. The CDR3 DNA follows: TGCGCCAGCAGCTTGGACGGCAGGGACACCGGGGAGCTGTTTTTT. Translating it yields CASSLDGRDTGELFF.

This clonotype was seen at least ten times. This chain uses TRBV4-3 with TRBJ2-7; D remains unclear. The CDR3 consists of 14 residues. Trimming took off 0 bases at V and 2 bases at J, with 8 bases between the two ends. Germline V gene lookup returns CDR1 LGHNA and CDR2 YSLEER. This CDR3 is CASSQDRGPYEQYF. Here the CDR3 DNA reads TGCGCCAGCAGCCAAGATCGAGGTCCCTACGAGCAGTACTTC.

V usage is TRBV6-6 and J usage is TRBJ1-5; unclear D gene. Germline CDR1 and CDR2: MNHNY and SVGAGI (reference sequence). The germline V and J ends were trimmed by 4 bases and 5 bases, with 12 bases remaining between them. The CDR3 contains 14 residues. CDR3 bases: TGTGCCAGCAGTTTCCTGGACGGGGATCAGCCCCAGCATTTT. It translates to CASSFLDGDQPQHF.

This clonotype was counted a few times. V is TRBV5-1 and J is TRBJ2-3, with 14 bases aligning to TRBD2. Germline V gene data show CDR1 as SGHRS and CDR2 as YFSETQ. The CDR3 is 17 amino acids. V shed 5 bases and J 1 base; nucleotides not matched to a gene: 6. This CDR3 reads CASRAGLAGGGTDTQYF. The CDR3 DNA is TGCGCCAGCAGAGCCGGACTAGCGGGAGGTGGCACAGATACGCAGTATTTT.

This clonotype was counted between two and nine times. This chain joins TRBV6-6 and TRBJ2-7, with 8 positions matching TRBD1. V lost 6 bases, J lost 2 bases, and 3 bases stayed unmatched. The length of the CDR3 is 13 residues. Germline V gene data show CDR1 as MNHNY and CDR2 as SVGAGI (reference sequence). This CDR3 reads CASRDRVAYEQYF. The CDR3, as DNA: TGTGCCAGCAGGGACAGGGTCGCCTACGAGCAGTACTTC.

In DNA form, the CDR3 reads TGCAGTGCTAGGAGGGGACAGGGGCGTAATGAAAAACTGTTTTTT. Translated: CSARRGQGRNEKLFF. The J gene is TRBJ1-4, the V gene TRBV20-1, with TRBD1 matching over 10 bases. The V gene's germline CDR1 is DFQATT and CDR2 SNEGSKA (reference sequence). V lost 3 bases and J lost 4; bases outside the gene matches: 5. The CDR3 runs 15 residues.

V gene TRBV12-3 or TRBV12-4 combines with J gene TRBJ1-3, with D tentatively TRBD1 (5 bases). The CDR3 covers 16 residues. V shed 5 bases and J shed 2 bases, with 16 bases lying between them. CDR3 protein: CASSPTPGPTGNTIYF. The CDR3, as DNA: TGTGCCAGCAGTCCGACCCCGGGACCTACTGGAAACACCATATATTTT.

This clonotype was seen a few times. V usage is TRBV4-2 and J usage is TRBJ1-3; no clear D gene. V was trimmed by 0 bases and J by 0 bases, leaving 6 bases between them. This CDR3 contains 15 residues. Germline V lookup: CDR1 LGHNA, CDR2 YNFKEQ. CDR3 sequence: CASSQDEGSGNTIYF. In DNA form, the CDR3 reads TGTGCCAGCAGCCAAGACGAGGGCTCTGGAAACACCATATATTTT.

This clonotype was observed a few times. The chain couples TRBV18 to TRBJ1-3, with D maybe TRBD1 (6 bases). CDR1 is KGHSH, CDR2 LQKENI, per germline. V dropped 2 bases and J dropped 0 bases, with 11 bases sitting between them. CDR3 length equals 16 residues. CDR3 in DNA: TGTGCCAGCTCACCATACGGACAGACCTCTGGAAACACCATATATTTT. Its translation is CASSPYGQTSGNTIYF.

The gene calls are TRBV4-2 and TRBJ2-7; D not resolved. CDR1 and CDR2 (germline): LGHNA, YNFKEQ. Trimming pared 1 base from V and 3 bases from J, leaving 13 bases between. The CDR3 consists of 15 residues. Here the CDR3 DNA reads TGTGCCAGCAGCCAAGGGGCTCAAGGGAACTACGAGCAGTACTTC. As protein: CASSQGAQGNYEQYF.

This clonotype has only a few counts. This chain links TRBV4-1 with TRBJ1-1, with D hard to call. The CDR3 runs 13 residues. The V end was cut by 0 bases, the J end by 6 bases, with 8 bases between. The V gene's germline CDR1 is MGHRA and CDR2 YSYEKL. The chain's CDR3 is CASSQDRRAEAFF. The CDR3 coding sequence is TGCGCCAGCAGCCAAGATCGGAGGGCTGAAGCTTTCTTT.

As DNA, the CDR3 is TGTGCCAGCACCGCGGGAAATACGCAGTATTTT. As protein: CASTAGNTQYF. The chain combines TRBV7-6 with TRBJ2-3; D may be TRBD2 (6 bases). The CDR3 is 11 amino acids. Per germline, CDR1 SGHVS and CDR2 FNYEAQ. V was shortened by 7 bases and J by 7 bases, with 9 bases between the two germline ends.

The table lists this clonotype with a few counts. The V gene is TRBV5-1, the J gene TRBJ2-5, with unresolved D. The V end was cut by 4 bases, the J end by 5 bases, with 12 bases between. Germline V CDR1 and CDR2: SGHRS, YFSETQ. CDR3 length: 13 residues. The CDR3 protein is CASSQPPAETQYF. DNA of the CDR3: TGCGCCAGCAGCCAGCCCCCCGCGGAGACCCAGTACTTC.

Only a few counts were recorded for this clonotype. This sequence joins TRBV2 and TRBJ2-5; 8 bases line up with TRBD2. Germline CDR1 reads SNHLY; CDR2 reads FYNNEI. This CDR3 is built from 14 residues. The V and J ends lost 5 bases and 6 bases, in that order; junction bases with no gene match: 8. The CDR3 DNA is TGTGCCAGCAGTTCGGGACTAGTCGAGAAGACCCAGTACTTC. Amino acids: CASSSGLVEKTQYF.

V gene TRBV27 combines with J gene TRBJ2-7, with 14 nucleotides matching TRBD2. The V segment lost 0 bases and the J segment 6 bases; nucleotides outside the gene matches: 1. CDR1 and CDR2 from the germline V gene are MNHEY and SMNVEV (reference sequence). This CDR3 is 15 amino acids long. DNA of the CDR3: TGTGCCAGCAGTTTATCGACTAGCGGGAGGGGCGAGCAGTACTTC. This translates into CASSLSTSGRGEQYF.

This clonotype was counted ten times or more. One junction end disagrees with the germline gene, perhaps due to a read error. This chain uses TRBV29-1 with TRBJ2-1, with D tentatively TRBD2 (6 bases). CDR3 length: 12 amino acids. In germline, CDR1 is SQVTM, CDR2 ANQGSEA. CDR3 protein: CSVEDPGDLHPF. CDR3 sequence (DNA): TGCAGCGTTGAAGATCCGGGGGACTTACATCCTTTC.

This clonotype was observed a handful of times. This chain connects TRBV20-1 to TRBJ1-1; perhaps TRBD1 as D (5 bases). The V gene's germline CDR1 is DFQATT and CDR2 SNEGSKA (reference sequence). Trimming pared 3 bases from V and 6 bases from J, leaving 14 bases between. The CDR3 spans 13 residues. The chain's CDR3 is CSARRQGNAEAFF. CDR3 DNA sequence: TGCAGTGCTAGGCGCCAGGGTAATGCTGAAGCTTTCTTT.

V is TRBV30 and J is TRBJ2-3; 7 bases fit TRBD1. J gave up 0 bases and V 3 bases, and 3 bases lay outside the gene matches. CDR3 length: 14 residues. Per the germline V gene, CDR1 is GTSNPN and CDR2 is SVGIG (reference sequence). The DNA for the CDR3 is TGTGCCTGGAGGATACAGGGGAGCACAGATACGCAGTATTTT. Its protein product is CAWRIQGSTDTQYF.